The clone carrying this T cell receptor (beta chain) showed up many times. Its matching antigen is unknown. The read stops 3 residues short of the end of the CDR3; the missing end is completed from the germline J gene. This specimen belongs to a study of T cell clonality in common variable immunodeficiency. Study-wide findings and caveats: Compared with controls, CVID subjects had fewer shared TCRbeta clones. In common variable immunodeficiency, TCR beta chains reportedly carried fewer deletions and N-nucleotide insertions.

The CDR3 runs to 14 residues. Germline loops: CDR1 LNHDA, CDR2 SQIVND (reference sequence). The V end lost 3 bases, the J end lost 5 bases, and 12 bases lay between the germline ends. The protocol was immunoSEQ multiplex PCR, while the TCRdb copy is restricted to in-frame clones and leaves out a portion. This set yields over 45,000 clones and no singletons; the top ten hold about 1.8%. The TCR was taken from a person between 18 and 69 years old in good health. Sequences were obtained from peripheral blood mononuclear cells. V usage is TRBV19 and J usage is TRBJ2-3, with D unresolved. This chain's CDR3 is CASSIGLSGDTQYF. The sequenced part of the CDR3 DNA is TGTGCCAGTAGTATTGGTCTTAGTGGAGATACG.